Listed here are 5 T cell receptor beta chains from one sample, sequenced in a study of PD-1 blockade in classical Hodgkin lymphoma. The time point denotes: cycle 4 day 1 (C4D1), after less than 7 weeks of nivolumab. There was relapse after autologous stem cell transplantation in every patient, and there was variation in brentuximab vedotin exposure. The authors purified CD4+ T cells from thawed PBMCs by magnetic negative selection. Generated by immunoSEQ multiplex PCR, the TCRdb table keeps only in-frame clones and is missing some. The sample yields around 25,000 clones, more than 80% seen once. This specimen consisted of CD4+ T cells from blood, obtained before the fourth cycle of nivolumab. The receptors stem from a human donor with classical Hodgkin lymphoma.

The chain employs TRBV29-1 and TRBJ2-3; TRBD2 might be the D (5 bases). Germline V gene sequence: CDR1 SQVTM, CDR2 ANQGSEA. Trimming took 6 bases from V and 0 from J, leaving 13 bases between them. There are 14 residues in the CDR3. The CDR3 region is CSVGGSTSTDTQYF. The CDR3 coding sequence is TGCAGCGTCGGCGGGTCGACTAGCACAGATACGCAGTATTTT.

The gene calls are TRBV29-1 and TRBJ2-5, with TRBD1 identical over 7 bases. The end of the DNA fits TRBJ2-7 better, so the J call may be wrong. CDR1 and CDR2 (germline): SQVTM, ANQGSEA. The CDR3 sequence is 14 residues long. The CDR3, as DNA: TGCAGCGTGGACCTGGACAGGTGGAGGCGCGAGCAGTACTTC. It is translated as CSVDLDRWRREQYF.

This chain links TRBV28 with TRBJ1-2, with D tentatively TRBD1 (6 bases). V was cut by 8 bases and J by 6 bases, with 16 bases left in between. The CDR3 runs 13 residues. The germline V gene encodes CDR1 MDHEN and CDR2 SYDVKM. CDR3 coding DNA: TGTGCCAGCGGGGGGGGCAGTCCAGATGGCTACACCTTC. Amino acids: CASGGGSPDGYTF.

The chain is built from TRBV6-1 and TRBJ1-4; perhaps TRBD1 as D (5 bases). The germline V gene has CDR1 MNHNS and CDR2 SASEGT. V was trimmed by 4 bases and J by 6 bases, leaving 15 bases between them. CDR3 length: 15 amino acids. Here the CDR3 reads CASSGPGRGDEKLFF. The DNA of the CDR3 is TGTGCCAGCAGTGGGCCGGGACGGGGGGATGAAAAACTGTTTTTT.

The V and J genes are TRBV20-1 and TRBJ1-1, with a tentative D call TRBD1 (6 bases). Germline V CDR1 and CDR2: DFQATT, SNEGSKA (reference sequence). The V and J ends lost 6 bases and 8 bases respectively, with 13 bases between them. The CDR3 is 11 residues long. The CDR3 loop reads CSALDRLEAFF. For the CDR3, the DNA is TGCAGTGCCCTTGACAGGTTGGAAGCTTTCTTT.